This T cell receptor (beta chain) was documented in a study of blood T cell repertoires in COVID-19. This CDR3 region has 15 residues. Germline V gene data show CDR1 as LNHDA and CDR2 as SQIVND (reference sequence). V was cut by 6 bases and J by 6 bases, with 20 bases left in between. Produced via immunoSEQ multiplex PCR; TCRdb's table is partial and in-frame only. The sample includes 200,000 to 250,000 clones, 65% to 85% of them seen just once. This chain links TRBV19 with TRBJ1-2; possible D gene TRBD1, 6 bases. Sequencing was done on a sample of peripheral blood. This TCR was sampled from a woman younger than 45 with COVID-19, enrolled during active disease. CDR3 DNA: TGTGCCAGTAGGACACAGGGTGTCACCACAAATGGCTACACCTTC. It translates to CASRTQGVTTNGYTF.